Listed below are T cell receptor beta chains from one sample, sequenced in a study of blood T cell repertoires in COVID-19. Method: immunoSEQ multiplex PCR; TCRdb's copy keeps in-frame clones and lacks some. This table holds 450,000 to 500,000 clones, roughly 85% found once. Sequencing input: peripheral blood. The receptors derive from a human donor in a cohort sampled during active COVID-19. CDR3s include the opening cysteine and the closing phenylalanine or tryptophan. The D gene is left open where the match is weak. The size of a clone is reported for some rows only, either as once, few or many, or as a class for expanded clones.

v_call,d_call,j_call,clone_size,cdr3_aa,cdr3_nt
TRBV9,-,TRBJ2-7,-,CASSVGLGFYEQYF,TGTGCCAGCAGCGTGGGGCTAGGGTTTTACGAGCAGTACTTC
TRBV3-1/TRBV3-2,-,TRBJ1-2,once,CASSPTSGTIYGYTF,TGTGCCAGCAGCCCTACCTCCGGGACTATCTATGGCTACACCTTC
TRBV7-2,-,TRBJ2-7,-,CASSLQASYEQYF,TGTGCCAGCAGTCTCCAGGCCTCCTACGAGCAGTACTTC
TRBV27,-,TRBJ1-4,-,CASSPRRGLEKLFF,TGTGCCAGCAGTCCACGCAGGGGATTGGAAAAACTGTTTTTT
TRBV9,-,TRBJ2-2,-,CASSVQGSNTGELFF,TGTGCCAGCAGCGTCCAGGGTTCCAACACCGGGGAGCTGTTTTTT
TRBV10-3,TRBD1,TRBJ2-5,-,CAISQTGVQETQYF,TGTGCCATCAGTCAAACAGGGGTGCAAGAGACCCAGTACTTC
TRBV7-8,-,TRBJ1-4,-,CASRGRAKEKLFF,TGTGCCAGCAGGGGCAGGGCCAAGGAAAAACTGTTTTTT
TRBV14,-,TRBJ2-7,-,CASSQTTRRPSYEQYF,TGTGCCAGCAGCCAAACGACTAGACGCCCCTCCTACGAGCAGTACTTC
TRBV21-1,-,TRBJ2-7,-,CASSKSSDREVIYEQYF,TGTGCCAGCAGCAAATCTTCGGACAGGGAGGTAATTTACGAGCAGTACTTC
TRBV4-1,TRBD1,TRBJ1-1,-,CASGVGTGGTEAFF,TGCGCCAGCGGGGTTGGGACAGGGGGCACTGAAGCTTTCTTT
TRBV29-1,-,TRBJ2-5,-,CSVGWRKETQYF,TGCAGCGTTGGGTGGAGAAAAGAGACCCAGTACTTC
TRBV7-2,-,TRBJ1-1,once,CASSTQWEGNTEAFF,TGTGCCAGCAGCACCCAGTGGGAGGGGAACACTGAAGCTTTCTTT
TRBV7-2,-,TRBJ1-6,once,CASSYLRDNSPLHF,TGTGCCAGCAGCTACCTCAGGGATAATTCACCCCTCCACTTT
TRBV28,-,TRBJ2-2,-,CASRDPGGELFF,TGTGCCAGCAGAGATCCGGGCGGGGAGCTGTTTTTT
TRBV30,TRBD2,TRBJ2-5,-,CAWSVPGLAKETQYF,TGTGCCTGGAGTGTGCCGGGACTAGCGAAAGAGACCCAGTACTTC
TRBV7-2,TRBD1,TRBJ2-1,-,CASSSDRGHYNEQFF,TGTGCCAGCAGCTCCGACAGGGGGCACTACAATGAGCAGTTCTTC
TRBV7-8,TRBD2,TRBJ2-1,-,CASGLAGGGSYNEQFF,TGTGCCAGCGGGCTAGCGGGAGGAGGCTCCTACAATGAGCAGTTCTTC
TRBV19,-,TRBJ2-7,-,CASSRAGSYEQYF,TGTGCCAGTAGTAGGGCAGGGTCCTACGAGCAGTACTTC
TRBV19,TRBD1,TRBJ1-2,-,CASSIDRPGGDRAATNYGYTF,TGTGCCAGTAGTATAGATCGCCCGGGTGGGGACAGGGCTGCTACTAACTATGGCTACACCTTC
TRBV19,-,TRBJ1-1,-,CASSIDRPGRMNTEAFF,TGTGCCAGTAGTATAGATCGTCCAGGGAGGATGAACACTGAAGCTTTCTTT
TRBV28,-,TRBJ1-2,-,CASTTERVGISNYGYTF,TGTGCCAGCACCACTGAGAGGGTCGGCATTTCAAACTATGGCTACACCTTC
TRBV28,TRBD1,TRBJ2-1,-,CASSFLGQGRNEQFF,TGTGCCAGCAGTTTTCTCGGACAGGGGCGGAATGAGCAGTTCTTC
TRBV30,-,TRBJ1-5,-,CAWSELNSNQPQHF,TGTGCCTGGAGTGAGCTTAATAGCAATCAGCCCCAGCATTTT
TRBV9,-,TRBJ2-1,few,CASSVGGVEPGPLHEQFF,TGTGCCAGCAGCGTAGGGGGGGTGGAACCTGGTCCCCTCCATGAGCAGTTCTTC
TRBV6-5,-,TRBJ1-5,-,CASSGSNQPQHF,TGTGCCAGCTCGGGTAGCAATCAGCCCCAGCATTTT
TRBV28,TRBD1,TRBJ1-3,few,CATTTGVSGNTIYF,TGTGCCACCACGACAGGGGTCTCAGGAAACACCATATATTTT
TRBV19,-,TRBJ1-2,-,CASSIQGSYGYTF,TGTGCCAGTAGCATACAAGGGAGCTATGGCTACACCTTC
TRBV28,TRBD2,TRBJ2-3,-,CASSLTLAGVTDTQYF,TGTGCCAGCAGTTTAACCCTAGCGGGAGTGACAGATACGCAGTATTTT
TRBV2,-,TRBJ2-2,-,CASSDRSNTGELFF,TGTGCCAGCAGTGACAGGTCGAACACCGGGGAGCTGTTTTTT
TRBV19,TRBD1,TRBJ1-1,-,CASSNSGGTEAFF,TGTGCCAGTAGTAATTCAGGGGGTACTGAAGCTTTCTTT
TRBV15,-,TRBJ2-3,-,CATTKGRTDTQYF,TGTGCCACCACTAAGGGGCGCACAGATACGCAGTATTTT
TRBV7-2,-,TRBJ1-2,-,CASSANTGYGYTF,TGTGCCAGCAGCGCTAATACGGGCTATGGCTACACCTTC
TRBV27,TRBD1,TRBJ1-6,-,CASTSQGAHSPLHF,TGTGCCAGCACCTCACAGGGGGCGCATTCACCCCTCCACTTT
TRBV7-2,TRBD2,TRBJ2-5,-,CASSVILAGGGETQYF,TGTGCCAGCAGCGTAATACTAGCGGGAGGAGGAGAGACCCAGTACTTC
TRBV6-5,TRBD2,TRBJ2-2,-,CASRGTSGITGELFF,TGTGCCAGCAGAGGGACTAGCGGTATCACCGGGGAGCTGTTTTTT
TRBV12-5,-,TRBJ1-3,-,CASGLVDGRQGRTGNTIYF,TGTGCTAGTGGTTTGGTAGACGGCCGGCAGGGAAGAACCGGAAACACCATATATTTT
TRBV6-5,-,TRBJ2-3,-,CASRPGGSPDTQYF,TGTGCCAGCAGGCCGGGTGGGTCCCCAGATACGCAGTATTTT
TRBV10-3,-,TRBJ1-5,-,CAIREGLNNQPQHF,TGTGCCATCAGGGAGGGCCTGAACAATCAGCCCCAGCATTTT
TRBV14,-,TRBJ2-7,-,CASSQVLGTRKTAYEQYF,TGTGCCAGCAGCCAAGTATTGGGGACAAGGAAAACTGCCTACGAGCAGTACTTC
TRBV2,-,TRBJ1-1,few,CASLLESTRSEAFF,TGTGCCAGCCTACTCGAGAGCACTCGGTCTGAAGCTTTCTTT
TRBV30,-,TRBJ1-4,-,CAWSPSPAHSGEKLFF,TGTGCCTGGAGTCCTTCTCCGGCCCACTCGGGTGAAAAACTGTTTTTT
TRBV19,-,TRBJ2-2,-,CASSPGTLNTGELFF,TGTGCCAGTAGTCCCGGGACACTGAACACCGGGGAGCTGTTTTTT
TRBV18,TRBD1,TRBJ2-7,-,CASSPPTGSYEQYF,TGTGCCAGCTCACCACCGACAGGGTCCTACGAGCAGTACTTC
TRBV20-1,TRBD2,TRBJ2-5,-,CSASFASGRVAGETQYF,TGCAGTGCTAGTTTTGCTAGCGGGAGAGTTGCTGGGGAGACCCAGTACTTC
TRBV19,TRBD2,TRBJ2-2,-,CASSILGLAGGTGELFF,TGTGCCAGTAGTATCCTTGGGCTAGCGGGAGGAACCGGGGAGCTGTTTTTT
TRBV4-1,TRBD1,TRBJ1-1,-,CASSLYGQGRTEAFF,TGCGCCAGCAGCCTCTACGGACAGGGGAGGACTGAAGCTTTCTTT
TRBV28,-,TRBJ1-3,-,CASGDRQGTSGNTIYF,TGTGCCAGCGGGGATAGGCAGGGCACGTCTGGAAACACCATATATTTT
TRBV5-8,TRBD2,TRBJ2-5,once,CASSLGSSGSKQETQYF,TGTGCCAGCAGCTTAGGGAGTAGCGGGAGTAAGCAAGAGACCCAGTACTTC
TRBV3-1/TRBV3-2,-,TRBJ1-2,-,CASSLSEEGYGYTF,TGTGCCAGCAGCCTTTCCGAGGAGGGGTATGGCTACACCTTC